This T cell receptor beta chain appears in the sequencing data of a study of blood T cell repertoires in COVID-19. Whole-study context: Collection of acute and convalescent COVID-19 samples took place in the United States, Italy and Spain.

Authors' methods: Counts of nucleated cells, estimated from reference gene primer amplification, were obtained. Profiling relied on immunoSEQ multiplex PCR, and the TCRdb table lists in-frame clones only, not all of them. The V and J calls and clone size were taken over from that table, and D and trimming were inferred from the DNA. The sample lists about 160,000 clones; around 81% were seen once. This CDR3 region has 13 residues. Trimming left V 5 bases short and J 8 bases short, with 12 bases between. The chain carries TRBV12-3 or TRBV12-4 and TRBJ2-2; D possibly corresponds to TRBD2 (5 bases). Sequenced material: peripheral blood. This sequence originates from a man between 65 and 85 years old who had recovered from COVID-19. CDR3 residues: CASSVSVAGELFF. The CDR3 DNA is TGTGCCAGCAGTGTTAGCGTTGCTGGGGAGCTGTTTTTT.